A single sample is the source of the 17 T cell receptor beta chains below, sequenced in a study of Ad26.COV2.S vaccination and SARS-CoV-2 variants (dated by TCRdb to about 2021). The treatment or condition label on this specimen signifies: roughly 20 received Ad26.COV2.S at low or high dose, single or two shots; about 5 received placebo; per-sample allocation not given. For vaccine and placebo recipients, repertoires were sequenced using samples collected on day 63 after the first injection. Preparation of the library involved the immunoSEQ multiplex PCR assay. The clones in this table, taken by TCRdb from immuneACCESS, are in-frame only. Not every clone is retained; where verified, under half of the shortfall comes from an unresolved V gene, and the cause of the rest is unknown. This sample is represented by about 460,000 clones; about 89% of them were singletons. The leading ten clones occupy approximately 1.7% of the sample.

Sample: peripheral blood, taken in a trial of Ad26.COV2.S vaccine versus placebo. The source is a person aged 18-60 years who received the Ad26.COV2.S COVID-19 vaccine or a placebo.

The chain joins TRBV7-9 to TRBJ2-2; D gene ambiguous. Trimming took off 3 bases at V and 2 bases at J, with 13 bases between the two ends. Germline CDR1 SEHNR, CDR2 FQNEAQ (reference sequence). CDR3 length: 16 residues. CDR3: CASSLGPISNTGELFF. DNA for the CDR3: TGTGCCAGCAGCTTGGGCCCCATCTCCAACACCGGGGAGCTGTTTTTT.

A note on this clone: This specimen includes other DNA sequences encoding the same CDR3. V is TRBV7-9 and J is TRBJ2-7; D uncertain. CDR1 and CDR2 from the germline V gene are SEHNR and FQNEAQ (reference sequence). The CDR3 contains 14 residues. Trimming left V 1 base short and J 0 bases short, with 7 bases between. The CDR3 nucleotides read TGTGCCAGCAGCTTAGTGTCGAGCTCCTACGAGCAGTACTTC. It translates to CASSLVSSSYEQYF.

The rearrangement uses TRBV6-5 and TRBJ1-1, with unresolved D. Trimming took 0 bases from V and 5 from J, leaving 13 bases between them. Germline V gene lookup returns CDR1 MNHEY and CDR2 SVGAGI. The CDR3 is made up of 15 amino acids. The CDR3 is CASSYSREMETEAFF. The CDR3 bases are TGTGCCAGCAGTTACTCGAGGGAGATGGAAACTGAAGCTTTCTTT.

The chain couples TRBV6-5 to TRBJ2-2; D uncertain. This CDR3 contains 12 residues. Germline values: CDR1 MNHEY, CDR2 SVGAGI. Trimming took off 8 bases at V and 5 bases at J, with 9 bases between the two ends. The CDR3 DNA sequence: TGTGCCAGCTACAAAGGGACCGGGGAGCTGTTTTTT. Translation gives CASYKGTGELFF.

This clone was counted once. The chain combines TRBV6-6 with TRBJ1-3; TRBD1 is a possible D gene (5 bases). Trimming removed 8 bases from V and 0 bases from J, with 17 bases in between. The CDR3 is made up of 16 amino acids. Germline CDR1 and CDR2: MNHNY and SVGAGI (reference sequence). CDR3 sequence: CASLLGQAVSGNTIYF. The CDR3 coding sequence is TGTGCCAGCCTGCTGGGGCAGGCCGTCTCTGGAAACACCATATATTTT.

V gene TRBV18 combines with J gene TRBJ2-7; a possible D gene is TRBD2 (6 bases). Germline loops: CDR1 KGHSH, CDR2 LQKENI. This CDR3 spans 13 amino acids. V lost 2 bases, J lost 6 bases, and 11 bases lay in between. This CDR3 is CASSPYGGAEQYF. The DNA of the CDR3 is TGTGCCAGCTCACCATATGGCGGGGCCGAGCAGTACTTC.

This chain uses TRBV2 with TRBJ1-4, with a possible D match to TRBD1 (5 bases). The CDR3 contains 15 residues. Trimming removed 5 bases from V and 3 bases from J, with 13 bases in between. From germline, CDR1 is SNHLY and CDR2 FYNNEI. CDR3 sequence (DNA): TGTGCCAGCAGTCCCCGTGGGGGTTCTAATGAAAAACTGTTTTTT. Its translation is CASSPRGGSNEKLFF.

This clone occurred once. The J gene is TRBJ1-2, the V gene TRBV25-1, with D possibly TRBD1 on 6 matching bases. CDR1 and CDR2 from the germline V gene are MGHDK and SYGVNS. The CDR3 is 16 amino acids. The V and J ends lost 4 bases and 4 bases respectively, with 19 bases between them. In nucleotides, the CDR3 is TGTGCCAGCAGTGGGACTGATGGGGGCGGTCGCTATGGCTACACCTTC. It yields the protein CASSGTDGGGRYGYTF.

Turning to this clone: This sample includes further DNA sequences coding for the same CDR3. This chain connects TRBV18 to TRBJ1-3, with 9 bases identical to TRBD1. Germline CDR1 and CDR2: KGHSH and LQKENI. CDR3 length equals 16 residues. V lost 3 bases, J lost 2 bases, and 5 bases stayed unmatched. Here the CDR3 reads CASSPGQGGTGNTIYF. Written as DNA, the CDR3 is TGTGCCAGCTCACCGGGACAGGGAGGAACTGGAAACACCATATATTTT.

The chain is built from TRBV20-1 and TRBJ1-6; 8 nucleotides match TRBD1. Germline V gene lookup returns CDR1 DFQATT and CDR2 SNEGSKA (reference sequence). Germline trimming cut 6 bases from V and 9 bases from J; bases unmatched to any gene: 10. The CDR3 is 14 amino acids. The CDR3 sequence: CSASPSGGVSPLHF. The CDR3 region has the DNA TGCAGTGCCAGTCCCTCAGGGGGCGTTTCACCCCTCCACTTT.

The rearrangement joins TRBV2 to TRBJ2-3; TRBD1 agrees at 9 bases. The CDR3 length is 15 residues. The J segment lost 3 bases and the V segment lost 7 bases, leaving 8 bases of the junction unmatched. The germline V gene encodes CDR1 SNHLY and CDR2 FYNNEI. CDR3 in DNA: TGTGCCAGCAAACCGGACAGGGGACGGACAGATACGCAGTATTTT. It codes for CASKPDRGRTDTQYF.

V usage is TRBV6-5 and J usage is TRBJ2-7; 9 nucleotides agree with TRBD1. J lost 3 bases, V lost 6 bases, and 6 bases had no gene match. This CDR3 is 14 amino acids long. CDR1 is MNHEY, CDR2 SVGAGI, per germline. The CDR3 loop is CASSPRQGVYEQYF. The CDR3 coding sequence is TGTGCCAGCAGCCCCAGACAGGGGGTCTACGAGCAGTACTTC.

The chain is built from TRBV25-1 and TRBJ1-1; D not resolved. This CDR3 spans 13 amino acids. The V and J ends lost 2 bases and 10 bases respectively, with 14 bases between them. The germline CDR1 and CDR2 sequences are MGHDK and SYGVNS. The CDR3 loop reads CASSEGSGVRAFF. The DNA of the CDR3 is TGTGCCAGCAGTGAAGGGTCTGGGGTGAGAGCTTTCTTT.

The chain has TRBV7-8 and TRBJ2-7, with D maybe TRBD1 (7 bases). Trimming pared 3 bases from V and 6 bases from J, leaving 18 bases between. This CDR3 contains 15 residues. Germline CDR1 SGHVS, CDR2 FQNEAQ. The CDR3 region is CASSFEDRQGGEQYF. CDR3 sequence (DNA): TGTGCCAGCAGCTTCGAGGATCGACAGGGAGGCGAGCAGTACTTC.

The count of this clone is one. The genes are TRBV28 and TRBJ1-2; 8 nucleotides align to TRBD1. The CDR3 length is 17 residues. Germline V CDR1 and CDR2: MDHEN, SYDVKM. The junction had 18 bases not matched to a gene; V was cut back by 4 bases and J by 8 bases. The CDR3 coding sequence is TGTGCCAGCAGTTCAATCGGGACAGGAACGGGCGCTAAGGGCTACACCTTC. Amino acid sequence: CASSSIGTGTGAKGYTF.

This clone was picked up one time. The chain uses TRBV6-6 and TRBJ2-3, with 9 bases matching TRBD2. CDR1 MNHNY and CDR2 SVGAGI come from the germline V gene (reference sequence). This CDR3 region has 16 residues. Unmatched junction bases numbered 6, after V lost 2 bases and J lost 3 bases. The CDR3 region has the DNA TGTGCCAGCAGTTACGGAAGCCTAGCGGGAACAGATACGCAGTATTTT. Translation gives CASSYGSLAGTDTQYF.

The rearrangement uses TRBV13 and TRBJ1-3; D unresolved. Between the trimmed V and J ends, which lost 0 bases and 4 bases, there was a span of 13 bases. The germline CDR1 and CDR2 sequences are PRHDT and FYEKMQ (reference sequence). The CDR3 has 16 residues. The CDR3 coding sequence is TGTGCCAGCAGCTTAGGCCGGAGATCCCGCGGAAACACCATATATTTT. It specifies CASSLGRRSRGNTIYF.